The clone carrying this T cell receptor beta chain was counted at least ten times. The TCR library protocol was used to attach unique molecular identifiers. These identifiers were attached to individual cDNA molecules. TCRdb re-derived calls from the 5' RACE reads in MiXCR, one entry per CDR3 protein. Of tens of thousands of distinct CDR3 sequences in the sample, roughly 9.3% were seen once. The data are from a study of early T cells in non-severe SARS-CoV-2 infection. Germline values: CDR1 SEHNR, CDR2 FQNEAQ (reference sequence). The CDR3 runs 14 residues. Between the trimmed V and J ends, which lost 5 bases and 2 bases, there was a span of 11 bases.

V usage is TRBV7-9 and J usage is TRBJ2-3; no definite D call. Sequencing input: whole blood. This clonotype was sampled from an adult who was a healthcare worker with PCR-confirmed SARS-CoV-2 infection or an uninfected control (not recorded which). The DNA of the CDR3 is TGTGCCAGCAGCCACCGCCGGCTCACAGATACGCAGTATTTT. Protein sequence: CASSHRRLTDTQYF.